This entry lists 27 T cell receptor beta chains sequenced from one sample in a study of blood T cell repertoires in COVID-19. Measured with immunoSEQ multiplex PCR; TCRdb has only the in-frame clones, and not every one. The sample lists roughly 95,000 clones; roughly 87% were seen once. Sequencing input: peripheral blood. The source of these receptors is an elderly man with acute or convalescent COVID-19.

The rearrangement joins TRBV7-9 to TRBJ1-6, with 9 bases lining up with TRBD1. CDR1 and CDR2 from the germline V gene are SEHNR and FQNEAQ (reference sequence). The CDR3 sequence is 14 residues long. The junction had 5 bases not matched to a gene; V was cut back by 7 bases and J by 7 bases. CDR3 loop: CASTLGQGNSPLHF. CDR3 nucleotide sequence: TGTGCCAGCACCCTGGGACAGGGAAATTCACCCCTCCACTTT.

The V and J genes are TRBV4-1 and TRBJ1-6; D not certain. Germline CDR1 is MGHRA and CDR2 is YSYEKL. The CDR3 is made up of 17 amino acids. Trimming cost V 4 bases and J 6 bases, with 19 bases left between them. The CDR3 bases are TGCGCCAGCAGCCCCGGCGGGCAGAGCAGTTTTAATTCACCCCTCCACTTT. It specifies CASSPGGQSSFNSPLHF.

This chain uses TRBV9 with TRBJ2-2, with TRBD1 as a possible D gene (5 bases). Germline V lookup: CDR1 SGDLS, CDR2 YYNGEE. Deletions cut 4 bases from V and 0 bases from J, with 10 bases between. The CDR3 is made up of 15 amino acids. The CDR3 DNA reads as TGTGCCAGCAGCCCTTTAGGGGCGAACACCGGGGAGCTGTTTTTT. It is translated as CASSPLGANTGELFF. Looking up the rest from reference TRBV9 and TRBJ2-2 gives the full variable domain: DSGVTQTPKHLITATGQRVTLRCSPRSGDLSVYWYQQSLDQGLQFLIQYYNGEERAKGNILERFSAQQFPDLHSELNLSSLELGDSALYFCASSPLGANTGELFFGEGSRLTVL.

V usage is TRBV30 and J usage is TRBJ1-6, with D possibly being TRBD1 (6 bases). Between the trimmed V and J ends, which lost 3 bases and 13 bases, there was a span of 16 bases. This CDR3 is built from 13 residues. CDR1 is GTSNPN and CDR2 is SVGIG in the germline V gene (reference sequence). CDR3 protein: CAWSLATGQPLHF. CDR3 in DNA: TGTGCCTGGAGCCTCGCGACAGGCCAGCCCCTCCACTTT.

The CDR3 DNA sequence: TGTGCCAGCAGCCCGGGACACGGAAACAATCAGCCCCAGCATTTT. It is translated as CASSPGHGNNQPQHF. The chain has TRBV6-5 and TRBJ1-5; possibly TRBD1 for D (6 bases). The length of the CDR3 is 15 residues. V was cut by 6 bases and J by 3 bases, with 15 bases left in between. Germline V gene sequence: CDR1 MNHEY, CDR2 SVGAGI.

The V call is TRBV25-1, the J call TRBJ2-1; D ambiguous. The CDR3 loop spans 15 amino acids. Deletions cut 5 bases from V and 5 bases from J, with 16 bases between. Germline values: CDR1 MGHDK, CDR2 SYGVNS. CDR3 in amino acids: CASSQASRPNNEQFF. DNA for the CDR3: TGTGCCAGCAGTCAAGCGTCGAGACCTAACAATGAGCAGTTCTTC.

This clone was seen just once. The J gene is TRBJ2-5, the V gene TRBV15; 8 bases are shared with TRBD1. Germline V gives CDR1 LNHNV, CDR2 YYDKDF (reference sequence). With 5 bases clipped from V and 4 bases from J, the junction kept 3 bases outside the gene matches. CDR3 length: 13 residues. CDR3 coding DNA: TGTGCCACCAGCCCAGGGACAGGAGAGACCCAGTACTTC. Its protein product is CATSPGTGETQYF.

The CDR3 protein is CATSRPSSAGGDTQYF. CDR3 sequence (DNA): TGTGCCACCAGCAGACCATCTAGCGCAGGGGGAGATACGCAGTATTTT. The chain has TRBV15 and TRBJ2-3; tentative D call: TRBD1 (7 bases). V was clipped by 2 bases and J by 5 bases, with 17 bases between them. This CDR3 is built from 16 residues. Germline V lookup: CDR1 LNHNV, CDR2 YYDKDF (reference sequence).

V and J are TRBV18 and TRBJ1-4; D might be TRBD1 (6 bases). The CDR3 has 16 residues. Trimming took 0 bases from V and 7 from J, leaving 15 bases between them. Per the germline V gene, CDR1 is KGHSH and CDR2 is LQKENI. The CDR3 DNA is TGTGCCAGCTCACCACCCGGGGGCGCGGGGGGTGAAAAACTGTTTTTT. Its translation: CASSPPGGAGGEKLFF.

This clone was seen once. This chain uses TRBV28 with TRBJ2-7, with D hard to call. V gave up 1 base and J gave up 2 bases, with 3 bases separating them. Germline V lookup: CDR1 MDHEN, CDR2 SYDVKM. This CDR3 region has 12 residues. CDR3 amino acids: CASSLSTYEQYF. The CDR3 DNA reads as TGTGCCAGCAGTTTATCCACCTACGAGCAGTACTTC.

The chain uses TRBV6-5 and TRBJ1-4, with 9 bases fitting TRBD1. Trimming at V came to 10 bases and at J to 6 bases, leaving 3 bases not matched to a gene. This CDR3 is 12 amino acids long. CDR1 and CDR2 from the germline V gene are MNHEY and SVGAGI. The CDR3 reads CATRDRDEKLFF. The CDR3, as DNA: TGTGCCACCAGGGACAGGGATGAAAAACTGTTTTTT.

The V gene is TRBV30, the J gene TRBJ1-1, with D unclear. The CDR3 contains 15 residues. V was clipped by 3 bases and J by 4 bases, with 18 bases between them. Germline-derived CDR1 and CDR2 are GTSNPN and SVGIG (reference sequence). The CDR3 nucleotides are TGTGCCTGGAGCTCCCGACGGGGTAAGGGCACTGAAGCTTTCTTT. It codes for CAWSSRRGKGTEAFF.

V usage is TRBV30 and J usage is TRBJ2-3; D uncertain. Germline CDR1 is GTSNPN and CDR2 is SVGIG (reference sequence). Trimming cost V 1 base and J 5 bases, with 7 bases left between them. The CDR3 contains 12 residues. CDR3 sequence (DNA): TGTGCCTGGAGTGCCTTTAAAGATACGCAGTATTTT. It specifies CAWSAFKDTQYF.

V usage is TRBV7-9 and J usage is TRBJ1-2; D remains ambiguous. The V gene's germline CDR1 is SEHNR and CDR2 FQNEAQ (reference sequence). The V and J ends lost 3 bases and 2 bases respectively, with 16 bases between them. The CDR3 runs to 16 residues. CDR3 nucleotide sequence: TGTGCCAGCAGCTTTGCCGTGAGAGAAACGAACTATGGCTACACCTTC. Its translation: CASSFAVRETNYGYTF.

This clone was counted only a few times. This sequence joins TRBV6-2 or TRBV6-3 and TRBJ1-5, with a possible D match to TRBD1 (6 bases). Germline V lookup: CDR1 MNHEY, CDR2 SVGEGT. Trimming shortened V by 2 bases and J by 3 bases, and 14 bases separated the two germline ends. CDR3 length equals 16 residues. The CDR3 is CASSYGRGLINQPQHF. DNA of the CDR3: TGTGCCAGCAGTTACGGCAGGGGACTAATCAATCAGCCCCAGCATTTT.

CDR3 amino acids: CASSMGPSGSPFGEQYF. In DNA form, the CDR3 reads TGTGCCAGTAGTATGGGGCCTAGCGGGAGTCCCTTCGGCGAGCAGTACTTC. This rearrangement joins TRBV19 to TRBJ2-7; 10 nucleotides align to TRBD2. CDR1 and CDR2 from the germline V gene are LNHDA and SQIVND (reference sequence). Germline trimming cut 3 bases from V and 6 bases from J; bases unmatched to any gene: 14. CDR3 length equals 17 residues.

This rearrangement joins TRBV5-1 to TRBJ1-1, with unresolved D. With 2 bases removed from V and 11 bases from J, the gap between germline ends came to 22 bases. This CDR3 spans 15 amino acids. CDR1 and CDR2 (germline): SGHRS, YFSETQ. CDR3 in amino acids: CASSLSSGNLHSAFF. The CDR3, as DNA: TGCGCCAGCAGCTTATCCTCGGGGAATCTTCATTCGGCTTTCTTT.

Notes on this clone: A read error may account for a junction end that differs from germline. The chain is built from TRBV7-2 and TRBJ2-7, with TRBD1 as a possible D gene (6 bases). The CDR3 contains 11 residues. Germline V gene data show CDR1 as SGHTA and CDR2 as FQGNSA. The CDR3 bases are TGTGCCAGCAGCTTAGAGGGGACATTTGGCTTC. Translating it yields CASSLEGTFGF.

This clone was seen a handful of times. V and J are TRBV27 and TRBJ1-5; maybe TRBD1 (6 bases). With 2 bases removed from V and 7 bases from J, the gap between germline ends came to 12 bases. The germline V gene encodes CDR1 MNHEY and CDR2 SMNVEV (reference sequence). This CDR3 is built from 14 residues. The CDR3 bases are TGTGCCAGCAGTTTAAGGGCAGGGGCCCAGCCCCAGCATTTT. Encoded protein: CASSLRAGAQPQHF.

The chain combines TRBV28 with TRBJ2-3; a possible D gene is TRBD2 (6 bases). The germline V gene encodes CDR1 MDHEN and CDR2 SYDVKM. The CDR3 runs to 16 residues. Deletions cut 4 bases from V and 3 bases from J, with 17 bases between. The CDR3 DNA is TGTGCCAGCAGTTCCTCGCGGGGTGTGGTTACAGATACGCAGTATTTT. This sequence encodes CASSSSRGVVTDTQYF.

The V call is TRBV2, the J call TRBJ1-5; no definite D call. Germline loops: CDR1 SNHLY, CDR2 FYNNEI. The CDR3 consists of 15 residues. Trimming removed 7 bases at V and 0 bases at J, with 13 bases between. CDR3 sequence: CASTGILYSNQPQHF. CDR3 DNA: TGTGCCAGCACCGGGATACTTTATAGCAATCAGCCCCAGCATTTT.

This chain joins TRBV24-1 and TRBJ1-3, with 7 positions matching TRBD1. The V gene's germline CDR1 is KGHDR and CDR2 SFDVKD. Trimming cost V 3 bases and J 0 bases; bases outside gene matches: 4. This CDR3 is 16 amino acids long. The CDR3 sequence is CATSDLDRFSGNTIYF. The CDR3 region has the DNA TGTGCCACCAGTGATCTGGACAGGTTCTCTGGAAACACCATATATTTT.

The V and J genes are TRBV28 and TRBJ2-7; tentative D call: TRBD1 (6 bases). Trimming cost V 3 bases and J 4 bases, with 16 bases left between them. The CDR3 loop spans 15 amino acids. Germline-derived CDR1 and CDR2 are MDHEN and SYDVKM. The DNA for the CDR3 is TGTGCCAGCAGTTTTCCGGGGACATTGAATTACGAGCAGTACTTC. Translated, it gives CASSFPGTLNYEQYF.

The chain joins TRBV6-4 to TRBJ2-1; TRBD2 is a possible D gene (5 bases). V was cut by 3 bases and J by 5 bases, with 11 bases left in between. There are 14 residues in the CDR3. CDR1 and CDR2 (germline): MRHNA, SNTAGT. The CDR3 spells CASSETGKNNEQFF. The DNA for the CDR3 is TGTGCCAGCAGTGAGACGGGAAAGAACAATGAGCAGTTCTTC.

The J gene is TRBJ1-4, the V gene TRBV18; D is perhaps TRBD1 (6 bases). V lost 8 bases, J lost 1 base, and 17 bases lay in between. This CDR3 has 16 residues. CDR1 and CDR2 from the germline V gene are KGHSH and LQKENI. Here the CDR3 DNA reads TGTGCCAGCCACCCCACAGGGTGGAGAACTAATGAAAAACTGTTTTTT. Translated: CASHPTGWRTNEKLFF.

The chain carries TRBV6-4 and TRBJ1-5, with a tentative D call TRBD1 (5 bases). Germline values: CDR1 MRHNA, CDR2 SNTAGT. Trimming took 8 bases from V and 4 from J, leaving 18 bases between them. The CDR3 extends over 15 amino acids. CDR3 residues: CASRSNPPGNQPQHF. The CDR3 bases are TGTGCCAGCCGTTCCAACCCCCCAGGGAATCAGCCCCAGCATTTT.

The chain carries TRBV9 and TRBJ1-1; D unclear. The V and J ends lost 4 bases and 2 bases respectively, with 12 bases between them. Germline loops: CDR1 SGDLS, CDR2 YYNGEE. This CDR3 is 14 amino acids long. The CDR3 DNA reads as TGTGCCAGCAGCAAAGACGCGGAAAACACTGAAGCTTTCTTT. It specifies CASSKDAENTEAFF.